Here is one T cell receptor beta chain with its context. Its specificity is unknown. This entry belongs to a study of graft-versus-host responses after intestinal transplantation. Points from the study as a whole: Circulating GvH clone levels at their peak were associated with HvG declines (early post-transplant). The study found high graft-versus-host to host-versus-graft clonal ratios in allografts of patients with graft-donor T cell macrochimerism.

Trimming took 5 bases from V and 2 from J, leaving 15 bases between them. CDR3 length: 15 amino acids. CDR1 is MDHEN, CDR2 SYDVKM, per germline. Profiling relied on immunoSEQ multiplex PCR, and the TCRdb table lists in-frame clones only, not all of them. Among some 130,000 clones listed, around 95% were seen once. The material was unstimulated CD8+ T cells sorted from spleen or lymph node cells, obtained before intestinal transplant. V usage is TRBV28 and J usage is TRBJ2-5, with D perhaps matching TRBD2 (6 bases). This TCR came from a human donor who received an intestinal transplant. The CDR3 nucleotides read TGTGCCAGCAGTACGGGGGACTGGGGGCAAGAGACCCAGTACTTC. This gives the protein CASSTGDWGQETQYF.